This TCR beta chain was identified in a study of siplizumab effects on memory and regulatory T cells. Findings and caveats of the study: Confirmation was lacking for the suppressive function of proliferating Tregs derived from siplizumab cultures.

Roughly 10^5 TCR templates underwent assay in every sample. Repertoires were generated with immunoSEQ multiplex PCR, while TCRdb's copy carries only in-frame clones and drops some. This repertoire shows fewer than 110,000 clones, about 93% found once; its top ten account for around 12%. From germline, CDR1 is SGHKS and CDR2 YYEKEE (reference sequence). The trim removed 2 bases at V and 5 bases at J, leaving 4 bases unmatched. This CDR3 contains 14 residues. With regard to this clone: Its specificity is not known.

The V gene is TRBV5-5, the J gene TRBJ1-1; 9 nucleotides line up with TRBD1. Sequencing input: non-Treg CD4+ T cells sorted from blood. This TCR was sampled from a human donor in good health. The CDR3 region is CASSFNRGPTEAFF. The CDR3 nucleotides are TGTGCCAGCAGCTTTAACAGGGGGCCAACTGAAGCTTTCTTT.